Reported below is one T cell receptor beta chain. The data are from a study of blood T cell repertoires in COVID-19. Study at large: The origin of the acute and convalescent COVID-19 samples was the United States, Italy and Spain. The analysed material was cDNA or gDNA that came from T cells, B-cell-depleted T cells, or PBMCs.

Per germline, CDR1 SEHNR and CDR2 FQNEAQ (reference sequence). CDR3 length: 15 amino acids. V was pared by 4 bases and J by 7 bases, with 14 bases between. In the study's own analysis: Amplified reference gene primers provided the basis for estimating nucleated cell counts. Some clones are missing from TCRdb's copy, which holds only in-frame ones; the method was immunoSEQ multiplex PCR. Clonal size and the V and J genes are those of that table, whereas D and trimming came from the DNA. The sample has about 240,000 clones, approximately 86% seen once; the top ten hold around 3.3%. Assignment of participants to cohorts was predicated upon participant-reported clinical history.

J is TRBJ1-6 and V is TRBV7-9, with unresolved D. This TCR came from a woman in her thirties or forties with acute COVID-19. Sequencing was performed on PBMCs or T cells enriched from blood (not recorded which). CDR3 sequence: CASSSRRVANSPLHF. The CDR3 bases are TGTGCCAGCAGCTCAAGGCGGGTCGCAAATTCACCCCTCCACTTT.